A selection of T cell receptor beta chains follows, all from one sample in a study of blood T cell repertoires in COVID-19. TCRdb's copy holds only in-frame clones and misses some; the assay was immunoSEQ multiplex PCR. The data show about 270,000 clones, roughly 85% seen once. Sequencing input: PBMCs or T cells enriched from blood (not recorded which). These receptor sequences come from a woman in her forties or fifties with acute COVID-19. Each CDR3 is given without its conserved first and last residue. D genes are given only for firm matches.

CDR3 protein	D gene	V gene	J gene
ASSESWDEMTGTGGGYT	TRBD1	TRBV2	TRBJ1-2
ASSYPPTHGQY	NA	TRBV6-2/TRBV6-3	TRBJ2-7
ASSPVGRPYEQY	NA	TRBV18	TRBJ2-7
ASSYGGAAYEQY	NA	TRBV6-2/TRBV6-3	TRBJ2-7
ATTLGGGTDSYT	NA	TRBV5-1	TRBJ1-2
ASSYTTAKNTGELF	NA	TRBV6-5	TRBJ2-2
ASMKDRNYGYT	TRBD1	TRBV19	TRBJ1-2
ASKQGRDTEAF	NA	TRBV27	TRBJ1-1
ASSIDLVGGDYGYT	TRBD1	TRBV19	TRBJ1-2
ASSLRTSDYNEQF	TRBD2	TRBV5-4	TRBJ2-1
ASSQGELSIGSPLH	NA	TRBV3-1/TRBV3-2	TRBJ1-6
AISEGGTAYNEQF	NA	TRBV10-3	TRBJ2-1
ASSIRPAENSPLH	NA	TRBV19	TRBJ1-6
ASSSTGTSLSEQF	TRBD2	TRBV7-2	TRBJ2-1
ARGAGNYGYT	NA	TRBV2	TRBJ1-2
ASSLQGMNTEAF	NA	TRBV19	TRBJ1-1
ASRRQGAGTGELF	TRBD1	TRBV10-1	TRBJ2-2
AWRGLTTDTQY	TRBD2	TRBV30	TRBJ2-3
ASSLANSLYSPLH	NA	TRBV7-2	TRBJ1-6
ASRSGQGTNEQF	TRBD1	TRBV6-5	TRBJ2-1
ASSLGSQGVNTIY	TRBD1	TRBV7-2	TRBJ1-3
ASGPQVGSPLH	NA	TRBV12-5	TRBJ1-6
ASSEFLTSGGSADTQY	TRBD2	TRBV10-1	TRBJ2-3
ASSQLAGASTDTQY	TRBD2	TRBV5-1	TRBJ2-3
ASSFQGARTGELF	TRBD1	TRBV5-4	TRBJ2-2
ASSQGGGRSNQPQH	NA	TRBV3-1/TRBV3-2	TRBJ1-5
ASSGAGHTGELF	NA	TRBV9	TRBJ2-2
SVGGGGLNTEAF	NA	TRBV29-1	TRBJ1-1
ASSLGELAGGPDTQY	TRBD2	TRBV7-2	TRBJ2-3
ASSQVGRNQPQH	NA	TRBV2	TRBJ1-5
ASSLAGASNTGELF	NA	TRBV7-2	TRBJ2-2